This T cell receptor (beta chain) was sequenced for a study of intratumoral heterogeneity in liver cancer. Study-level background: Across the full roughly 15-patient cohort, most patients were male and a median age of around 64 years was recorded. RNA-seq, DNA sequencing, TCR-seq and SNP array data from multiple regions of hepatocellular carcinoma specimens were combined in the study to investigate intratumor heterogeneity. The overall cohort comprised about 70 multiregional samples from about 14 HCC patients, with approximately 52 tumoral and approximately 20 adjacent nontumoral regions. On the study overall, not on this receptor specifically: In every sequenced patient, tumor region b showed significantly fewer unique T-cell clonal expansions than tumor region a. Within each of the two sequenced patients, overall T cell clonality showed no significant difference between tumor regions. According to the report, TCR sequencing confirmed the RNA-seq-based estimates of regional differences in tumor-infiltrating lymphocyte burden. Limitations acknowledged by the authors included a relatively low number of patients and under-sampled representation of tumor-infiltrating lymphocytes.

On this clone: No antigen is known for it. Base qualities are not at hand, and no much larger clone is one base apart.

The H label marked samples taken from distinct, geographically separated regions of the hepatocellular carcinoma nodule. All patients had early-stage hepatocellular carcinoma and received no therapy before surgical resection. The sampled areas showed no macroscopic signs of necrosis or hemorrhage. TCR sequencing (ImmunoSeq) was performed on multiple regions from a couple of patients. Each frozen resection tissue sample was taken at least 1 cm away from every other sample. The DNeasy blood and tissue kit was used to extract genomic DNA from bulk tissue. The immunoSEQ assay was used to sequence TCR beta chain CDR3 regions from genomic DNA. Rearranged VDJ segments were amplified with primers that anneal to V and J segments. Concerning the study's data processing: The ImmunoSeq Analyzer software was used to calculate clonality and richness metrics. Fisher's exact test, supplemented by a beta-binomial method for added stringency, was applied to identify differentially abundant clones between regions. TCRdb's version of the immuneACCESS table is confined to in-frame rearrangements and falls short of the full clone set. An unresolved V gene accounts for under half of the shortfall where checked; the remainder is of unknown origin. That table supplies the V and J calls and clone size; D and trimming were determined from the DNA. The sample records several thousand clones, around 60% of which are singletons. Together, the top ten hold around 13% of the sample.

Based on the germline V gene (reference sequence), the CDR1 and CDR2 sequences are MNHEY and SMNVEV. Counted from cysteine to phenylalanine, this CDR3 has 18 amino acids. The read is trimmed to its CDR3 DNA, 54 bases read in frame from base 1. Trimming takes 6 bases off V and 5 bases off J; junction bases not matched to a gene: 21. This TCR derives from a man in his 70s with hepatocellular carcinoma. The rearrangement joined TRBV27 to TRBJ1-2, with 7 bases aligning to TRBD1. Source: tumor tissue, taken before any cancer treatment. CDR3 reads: CASSVHAGTTGRRYGYTF. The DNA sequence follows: TGTGCCAGCAGCGTCCATGCCGGGACGACAGGGAGAAGATATGGCTACACCTTC.